This T cell receptor beta chain was sequenced for a study of T-cell reconstitution after alpha-beta-depleted transplantation in children. This clonotype was observed a few times. The target antigen is unknown. Molecular barcoding with unique molecular identifiers was used for the TCRbeta library. TCRdb called the PCR reads again in MiXCR, with one record for every CDR3 protein. The table records about 500,000 distinct CDR3 sequences, 11% of them present only once. Trimming removed 0 bases at V and 8 bases at J, with 16 bases between. This CDR3 is 16 amino acids long. Germline V CDR1 and CDR2: LNHNV, YYDKDF (reference sequence). Study-wide findings and caveats: By about two months after transplant, alpha-beta T cells reportedly arose from several hundred graft clones that had expanded. At the one-year point after transplant, T-cell counts and TCRbeta diversity were found to come mostly from T cells that had been newly produced. For some patients, TCRbeta diversity was high at day 60 because of recipient T cells and thymic progenitors that survived.

The sequencing used PBMCs, mostly from graft donor cells, collected 180 days after TCRalphabeta/CD19-depleted stem cell transplant. The J gene is TRBJ2-2, the V gene TRBV15, with D tentatively TRBD2 (5 bases). This sequence was found in a female patient aged 2-9 years who had a stem cell transplant for aplastic anemia, so the T cells may come from the graft donor. The CDR3, as DNA: TGTGCCACCAGCAGAGAACGGACTCCTCGGTGGGGGGAGCTGTTTTTT. It yields the protein CATSRERTPRWGELFF.